This T cell receptor beta chain was found in a study of blood T cell repertoires in COVID-19. Study context: Samples taken during acute and convalescent COVID-19 were collected in the United States, Italy and Spain. T cells, B-cell-depleted T cells, or PBMCs provided the cDNA or gDNA that served as material.

How the authors handled the data: Amplification from reference gene primers served as the basis for estimated nucleated cell counts. Sequencing used immunoSEQ multiplex PCR; TCRdb keeps in-frame clones, though not all of them. That table supplies the V and J calls and clone size; D and trimming were determined from the DNA. The sample includes 45,000 to 55,000 clones, about nine tenths of them seen just once. This CDR3 is 15 amino acids long. J gave up 1 base and V 3 bases, and 4 bases lay outside the gene matches. Germline CDR1 reads LGHNA; CDR2 reads YNFKEQ. Sequencing used peripheral blood. The V and J genes are TRBV4-2 and TRBJ2-7, with TRBD2 matching 9 bases. The receptor's source is a man between 45 and 60 years old with active COVID-19. This CDR3 is CASSQRLAESYEQYF. The CDR3, as DNA: TGTGCCAGCAGCCAGCGACTAGCGGAGTCCTACGAGCAGTACTTC.